The 14 T cell receptor beta chains listed next were all sequenced from one sample in a study of identical twins. TCRdb ran MiXCR on the 5' RACE reads and lists one entry per CDR3 protein. The sample comprises just under 550,000 distinct CDR3 sequences, about 15% of which are singletons, and 0.44% rests with the top ten. The sample also formed part of further work on yellow fever vaccine responses in identical twins.

The sequenced sample consisted of CD4+ T cells sorted from blood. The receptor set was obtained from a young woman in good health.

CDR3 protein: CASSPRTGSGEQYV. As DNA, the CDR3 is TGTGCCAGCAGCCCCCGGACAGGAAGCGGCGAGCAGTACGTC. The chain carries TRBV11-2 and TRBJ2-7; 7 nucleotides agree with TRBD1. Per germline, CDR1 SGHAT and CDR2 FQNNGV. The CDR3 has 14 amino acids. The junction had 10 bases not matched to a gene; V was cut back by 5 bases and J by 6 bases.

This clonotype occurred a few times. This chain joins TRBV12-3 or TRBV12-4 and TRBJ1-4, with no clear D. CDR3 size: 16 residues. V lost 6 bases and J 8 bases, leaving 22 bases between the germline ends. The DNA of the CDR3 is TGTGCCAGCAGGTCACGGGGATCCTCCACGGGCGAAAAACTGTTTTTT. It codes for CASRSRGSSTGEKLFF.

Many counts were recorded for this clonotype. The chain recombines TRBV5-1 with TRBJ2-3; D not resolved. The germline V and J ends were trimmed by 0 bases and 0 bases, with 11 bases remaining between them. The CDR3 is 16 amino acids. Per germline, CDR1 SGHRS and CDR2 YFSETQ. The CDR3 sequence: CASSLVGLVSTDTQYF. The CDR3 DNA reads as TGCGCCAGCAGCTTGGTTGGGCTAGTTAGCACAGATACGCAGTATTTT.

The J gene is TRBJ1-2, the V gene TRBV5-1, with D possibly TRBD1 on 6 matching bases. The V gene lost 3 bases and the J gene lost 6 bases, with 9 bases spanning the gap. The CDR3 is made up of 12 amino acids. Germline values: CDR1 SGHRS, CDR2 YFSETQ. CDR3 DNA: TGCGCCAGCAGCTCGTCAGGGGATGGCTACACCTTC. It specifies CASSSSGDGYTF.

J is TRBJ2-7 and V is TRBV4-1; tentative D call: TRBD2 (6 bases). This CDR3 is 16 amino acids long. Germline V lookup: CDR1 MGHRA, CDR2 YSYEKL. V was cut by 5 bases and J by 2 bases, with 19 bases left in between. The chain's CDR3 is CASSEGTGTFPYEQYF. In DNA, the CDR3 is TGCGCCAGCAGCGAGGGGACCGGGACTTTCCCCTACGAGCAGTACTTC.

CDR3 sequence: CAISEDRGLSSGANVLTF. The CDR3 bases are TGTGCCATCAGTGAGGATAGGGGTCTTTCCTCTGGGGCCAACGTCCTGACTTTC. The V call is TRBV10-3, the J call TRBJ2-6; maybe TRBD1 (5 bases). Germline loops: CDR1 ENHRY, CDR2 SYGVKD. The CDR3 loop spans 18 amino acids. Trimming removed 2 bases at V and 0 bases at J, with 14 bases between.

The sample holds a few counts of this clonotype. V gene TRBV20-1 combines with J gene TRBJ2-1, with a possible D match to TRBD2 (5 bases). Per the germline V gene, CDR1 is DFQATT and CDR2 is SNEGSKA (reference sequence). The CDR3 loop spans 17 amino acids. V was pared by 3 bases and J by 6 bases, with 24 bases between. The CDR3 nucleotides read TGCAGTGCTAGCGCCGTAATACTAGGGTCTGGCGGCAATGAGCAGTTCTTC. It encodes CSASAVILGSGGNEQFF.

V usage is TRBV20-1 and J usage is TRBJ2-1, with unresolved D. Germline V gene sequence: CDR1 DFQATT, CDR2 SNEGSKA (reference sequence). The V gene lost 1 base and the J gene lost 4 bases, with 8 bases spanning the gap. This CDR3 has 13 residues. The chain's CDR3 is CSARGGTYNEQFF. For the CDR3, the DNA is TGCAGTGCTAGAGGGGGTACTTACAATGAGCAGTTCTTC.

This clonotype was seen a handful of times. The J gene is TRBJ2-7, the V gene TRBV12-3 or TRBV12-4; TRBD2 aligns across 8 bases. The CDR3 length is 14 residues. V dropped 3 bases and J dropped 10; count of bases not matched to a gene: 11. The CDR3: CASSFASGSGGQYF. Here the CDR3 DNA reads TGTGCCAGCAGTTTCGCTAGCGGGTCTGGGGGACAGTACTTC.

The V and J genes are TRBV11-2 and TRBJ2-3; TRBD2 agrees at 13 bases. After removal of 1 base from V and 14 bases from J, the junction contained 0 bases not matched to a gene. Germline lookup yields CDR1 SGHAT and CDR2 FQNNGV. The CDR3 is 12 residues long. CDR3 nucleotides: TGTGCCAGCAGCTTAGGACTAGCGGGAGGGTATTTT. This encodes CASSLGLAGGYF.

This clonotype was counted only a few times. This rearrangement joins TRBV20-1 to TRBJ2-7; 11 positions agree with TRBD2. V dropped 3 bases and J dropped 4; count of bases not matched to a gene: 5. CDR1 is DFQATT, CDR2 SNEGSKA, per germline (reference sequence). The CDR3 contains 14 residues. CDR3 bases: TGCAGTGCTAGTGTTAGCGGGGGGGGTTACGAGCAGTACGTC. Translation gives CSASVSGGGYEQYV.

The gene calls are TRBV20-1 and TRBJ2-5, with TRBD2 matching over 10 bases. The V and J ends lost 5 bases and 4 bases, in that order; junction bases with no gene match: 13. This CDR3 has 16 residues. CDR1 is DFQATT and CDR2 is SNEGSKA in the germline V gene (reference sequence). CDR3 DNA: TGCAGTGCTCAACGACTAGCGGGCATGCCGCGAGAGACCCAGTACTTC. Its translation: CSAQRLAGMPRETQYF.

This clonotype was counted at least ten times. V gene TRBV7-9 combines with J gene TRBJ2-2; 7 bases are shared with TRBD1. CDR3 length: 15 amino acids. Looked up from germline, CDR1 is SEHNR and CDR2 is FQNEAQ (reference sequence). The trim removed 5 bases at V and 2 bases at J, leaving 5 bases unmatched. This chain's CDR3 is CASSGRDRNTGELFF. The CDR3 bases are TGTGCCAGCAGCGGCCGGGACAGAAACACCGGGGAGCTGTTTTTT.

The table lists this clonotype with a few counts. This chain joins TRBV20-1 and TRBJ2-3; 13 bases map to TRBD2. CDR3 length equals 16 residues. The germline V gene has CDR1 DFQATT and CDR2 SNEGSKA (reference sequence). V shed 3 bases and J 3 bases; nucleotides not matched to a gene: 6. This chain's CDR3 is CSASKTSGGWTDTQYF. The CDR3 DNA is TGCAGTGCTAGCAAGACTAGCGGGGGGTGGACAGATACGCAGTATTTT.